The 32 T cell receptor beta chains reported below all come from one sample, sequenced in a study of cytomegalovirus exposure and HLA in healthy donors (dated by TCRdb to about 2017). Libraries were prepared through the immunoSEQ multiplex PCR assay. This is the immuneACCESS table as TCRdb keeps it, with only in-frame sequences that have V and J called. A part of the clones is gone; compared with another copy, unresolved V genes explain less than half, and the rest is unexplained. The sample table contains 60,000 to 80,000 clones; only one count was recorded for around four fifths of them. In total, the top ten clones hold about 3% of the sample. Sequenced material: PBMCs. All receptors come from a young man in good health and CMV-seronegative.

The CDR3: CASSLTGLQETQYF. CDR3 nucleotides: TGCGCCAGCAGCTTAACGGGTCTCCAAGAGACCCAGTACTTC. V and J are TRBV5-1 and TRBJ2-5; D is uncertain. V lost 2 bases and J lost 1, with 9 bases in between. Germline V gives CDR1 SGHRS, CDR2 YFSETQ. This CDR3 is built from 14 residues. Based on the CDR3 plus reference TRBV5-1 and TRBJ2-5, the full variable domain is KAGVTQTPRYLIKTRGQQVTLSCSPISGHRSVSWYQQTPGQGLQFLFEYFSETQRNKGNFPGRFSGRQFSNSRSEMNVSTLELGDSALYLCASSLTGLQETQYFGPGTRLLVL.

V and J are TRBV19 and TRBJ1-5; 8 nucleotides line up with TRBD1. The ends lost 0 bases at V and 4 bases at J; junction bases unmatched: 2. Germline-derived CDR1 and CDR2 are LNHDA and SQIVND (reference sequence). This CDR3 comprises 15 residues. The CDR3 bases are TGTGCCAGTAGTATAGAAAACAGGGGGAATCAGCCCCAGCATTTT. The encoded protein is CASSIENRGNQPQHF.

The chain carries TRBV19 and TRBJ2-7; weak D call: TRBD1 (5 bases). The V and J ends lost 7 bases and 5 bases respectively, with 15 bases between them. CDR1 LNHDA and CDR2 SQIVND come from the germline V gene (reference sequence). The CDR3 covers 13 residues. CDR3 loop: CASIDPDSHEQYF. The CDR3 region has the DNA TGTGCCAGTATAGACCCCGACAGCCACGAGCAGTACTTC.

CDR3 bases: TGCGCCAGCAGCCAAATGGATCAGGGATCGCAGTACTTC. Translating gives CASSQMDQGSQYF. The rearrangement uses TRBV4-3 and TRBJ2-7; perhaps TRBD1 as D (5 bases). The CDR3 spans 13 residues. Germline V lookup: CDR1 LGHNA, CDR2 YSLEER. V was shortened by 2 bases and J by 9 bases, with 14 bases between the two germline ends.

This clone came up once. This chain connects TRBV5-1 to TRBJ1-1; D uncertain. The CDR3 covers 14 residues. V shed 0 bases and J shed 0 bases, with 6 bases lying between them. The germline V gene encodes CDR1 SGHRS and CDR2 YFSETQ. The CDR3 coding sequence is TGCGCCAGCAGCTTGGGAGGGTTGAACACTGAAGCTTTCTTT. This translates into CASSLGGLNTEAFF.

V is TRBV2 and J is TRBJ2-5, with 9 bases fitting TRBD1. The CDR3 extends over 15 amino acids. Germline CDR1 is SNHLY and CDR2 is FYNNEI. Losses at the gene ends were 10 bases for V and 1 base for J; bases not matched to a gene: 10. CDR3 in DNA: TGTGCCACCAAACAGGGGGCTAGAGGCCAAGAGACCCAGTACTTC. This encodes CATKQGARGQETQYF.

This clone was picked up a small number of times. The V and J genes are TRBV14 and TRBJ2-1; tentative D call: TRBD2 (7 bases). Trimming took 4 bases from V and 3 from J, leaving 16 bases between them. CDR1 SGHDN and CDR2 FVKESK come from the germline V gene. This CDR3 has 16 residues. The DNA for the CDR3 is TGTGCCAGCAGCCTCCTGAGGGGGGGCCTCTACAATGAGCAGTTCTTC. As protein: CASSLLRGGLYNEQFF.

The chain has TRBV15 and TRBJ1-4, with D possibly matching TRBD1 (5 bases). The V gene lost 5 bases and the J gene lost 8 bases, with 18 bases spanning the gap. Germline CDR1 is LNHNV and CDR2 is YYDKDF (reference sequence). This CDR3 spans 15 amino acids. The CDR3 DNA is TGTGCCACCAGCCGCAAGACAGCCGAATACGAAAAACTGTTTTTT. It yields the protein CATSRKTAEYEKLFF.

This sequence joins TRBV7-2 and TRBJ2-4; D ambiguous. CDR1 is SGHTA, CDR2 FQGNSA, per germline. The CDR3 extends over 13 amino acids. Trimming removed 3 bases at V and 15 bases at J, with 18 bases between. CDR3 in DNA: TGTGCCAGCAGCTTGTCAGGCGTCTCTAAACCGTACTTC. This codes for CASSLSGVSKPYF. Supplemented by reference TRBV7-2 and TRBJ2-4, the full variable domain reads GAGVSQSPSNKVTEKGKDVELRCDPISGHTALYWYRQSLGQGLEFLIYFQGNSAPDKSGLPSDRFSAERTGGSVSTLTIQRTQQEDSAVYLCASSLSGVSKPYFGAGTRLSVL.

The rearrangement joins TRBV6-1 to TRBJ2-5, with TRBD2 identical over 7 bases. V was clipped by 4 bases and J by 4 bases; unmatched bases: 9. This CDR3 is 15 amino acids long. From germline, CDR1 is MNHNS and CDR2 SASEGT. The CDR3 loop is CASSGETGGAETQYF. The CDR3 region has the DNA TGTGCCAGCAGTGGCGAGACGGGAGGAGCAGAGACCCAGTACTTC.

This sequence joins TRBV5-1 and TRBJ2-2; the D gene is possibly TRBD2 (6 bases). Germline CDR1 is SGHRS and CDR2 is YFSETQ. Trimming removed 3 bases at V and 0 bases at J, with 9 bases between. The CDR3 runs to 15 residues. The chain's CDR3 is CASSSGLANTGELFF. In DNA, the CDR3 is TGCGCCAGCAGCTCGGGACTGGCGAACACCGGGGAGCTGTTTTTT.

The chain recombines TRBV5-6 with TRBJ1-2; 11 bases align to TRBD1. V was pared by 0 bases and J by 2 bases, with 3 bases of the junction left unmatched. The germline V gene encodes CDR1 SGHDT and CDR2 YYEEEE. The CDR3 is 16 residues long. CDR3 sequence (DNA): TGTGCCAGCAGCTTGGAGCGGGACAGGGGGAACTATGGCTACACCTTC. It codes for CASSLERDRGNYGYTF.

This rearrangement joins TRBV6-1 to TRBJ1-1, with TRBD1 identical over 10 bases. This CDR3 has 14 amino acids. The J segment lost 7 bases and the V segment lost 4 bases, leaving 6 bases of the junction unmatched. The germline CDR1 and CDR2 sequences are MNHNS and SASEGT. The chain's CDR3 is CASSGRDRGFEAFF. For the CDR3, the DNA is TGTGCCAGCAGTGGCCGGGACAGGGGATTTGAAGCTTTCTTT.

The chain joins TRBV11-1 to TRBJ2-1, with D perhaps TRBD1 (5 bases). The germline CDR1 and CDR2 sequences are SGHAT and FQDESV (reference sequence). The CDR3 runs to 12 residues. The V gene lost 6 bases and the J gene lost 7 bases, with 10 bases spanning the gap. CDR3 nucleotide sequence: TGTGCCAGCAGACACCAGGGAAATGAGCAGTTCTTC. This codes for CASRHQGNEQFF.

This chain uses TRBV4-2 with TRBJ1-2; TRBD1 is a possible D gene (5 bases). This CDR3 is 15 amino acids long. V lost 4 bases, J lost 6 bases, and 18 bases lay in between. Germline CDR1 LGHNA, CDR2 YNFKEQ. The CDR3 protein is CASSPDGAQGDGYTF. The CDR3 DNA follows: TGTGCCAGCAGCCCTGATGGGGCCCAAGGGGATGGCTACACCTTC.

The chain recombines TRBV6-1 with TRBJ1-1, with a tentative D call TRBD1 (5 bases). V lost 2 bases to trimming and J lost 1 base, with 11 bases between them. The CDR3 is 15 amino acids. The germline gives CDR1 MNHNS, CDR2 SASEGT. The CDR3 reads CASSELKGKNTEAFF. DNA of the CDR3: TGTGCCAGCAGTGAACTCAAGGGGAAGAACACTGAAGCTTTCTTT.

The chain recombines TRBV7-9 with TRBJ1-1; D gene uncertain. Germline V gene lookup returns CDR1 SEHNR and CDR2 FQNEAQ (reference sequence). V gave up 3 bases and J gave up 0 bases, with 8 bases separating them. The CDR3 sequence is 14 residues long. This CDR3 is CASSLGSMNTEAFF. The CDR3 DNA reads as TGTGCCAGCAGCTTGGGCTCGATGAACACTGAAGCTTTCTTT.

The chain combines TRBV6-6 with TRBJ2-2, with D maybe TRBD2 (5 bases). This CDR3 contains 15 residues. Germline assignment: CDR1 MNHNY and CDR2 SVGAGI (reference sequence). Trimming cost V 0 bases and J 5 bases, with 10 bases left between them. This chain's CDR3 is CASSYSRAGTGELFF. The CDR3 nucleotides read TGTGCCAGCAGTTACTCGAGGGCTGGAACCGGGGAGCTGTTTTTT.

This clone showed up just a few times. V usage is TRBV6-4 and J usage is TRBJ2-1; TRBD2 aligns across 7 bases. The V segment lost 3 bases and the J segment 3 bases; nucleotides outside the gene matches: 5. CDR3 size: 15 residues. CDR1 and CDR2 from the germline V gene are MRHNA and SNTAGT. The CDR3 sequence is CASSDSAGNYNEQFF. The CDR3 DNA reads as TGTGCCAGCAGTGATTCAGCGGGAAACTACAATGAGCAGTTCTTC.

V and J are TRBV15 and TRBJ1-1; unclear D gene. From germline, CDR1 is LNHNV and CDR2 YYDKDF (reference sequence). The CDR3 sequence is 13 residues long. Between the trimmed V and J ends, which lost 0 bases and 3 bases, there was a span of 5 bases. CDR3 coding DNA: TGTGCCACCAGCAGAGATAGAGACACTGAAGCTTTCTTT. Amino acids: CATSRDRDTEAFF.

CDR3: CASSPPQGHSGNTIYF. CDR3 nucleotides: TGTGCCAGCAGCCCCCCCCAGGGTCACTCTGGAAACACCATATATTTT. The V and J genes are TRBV28 and TRBJ1-3; a weak D match, TRBD1 (5 bases). Germline CDR1 is MDHEN and CDR2 is SYDVKM. Between the trimmed V and J ends, which lost 6 bases and 0 bases, there was a span of 15 bases. The CDR3 loop spans 16 amino acids. Complete variable domain (other parts from reference TRBV28 and TRBJ1-3): DVKVTQSSRYLVKRTGEKVFLECVQDMDHENMFWYRQDPGLGLRLIYFSYDVKMKEKGDIPEGYSVSREKKERFSLILESASTNQTSMYLCASSPPQGHSGNTIYFGEGSWLTVV.

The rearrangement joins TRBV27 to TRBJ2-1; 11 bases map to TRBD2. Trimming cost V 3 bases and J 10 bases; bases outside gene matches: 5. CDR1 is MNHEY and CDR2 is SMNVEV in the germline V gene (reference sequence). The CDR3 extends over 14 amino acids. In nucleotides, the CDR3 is TGTGCCAGCAGTTTGAGACTAGCGGGGCGGGAGCAGTTCTTC. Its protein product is CASSLRLAGREQFF.

DNA for the CDR3: TGCGCCAGCAGCCCTACTCTAGCGGGAGACGGCACAGATACGCAGTATTTT. This codes for CASSPTLAGDGTDTQYF. The V call is TRBV4-3, the J call TRBJ2-3; 10 bases match TRBD2. The V segment lost 4 bases and the J segment 1 base; nucleotides outside the gene matches: 8. The germline gives CDR1 LGHNA, CDR2 YSLEER. The CDR3 contains 17 residues.

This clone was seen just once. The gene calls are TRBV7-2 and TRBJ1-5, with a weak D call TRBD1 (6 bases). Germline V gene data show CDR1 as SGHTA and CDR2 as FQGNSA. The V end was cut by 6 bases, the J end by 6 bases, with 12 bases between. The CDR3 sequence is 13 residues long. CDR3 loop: CASSLTGFQPQHF. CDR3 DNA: TGTGCCAGCAGTCTCACAGGGTTTCAGCCCCAGCATTTT.

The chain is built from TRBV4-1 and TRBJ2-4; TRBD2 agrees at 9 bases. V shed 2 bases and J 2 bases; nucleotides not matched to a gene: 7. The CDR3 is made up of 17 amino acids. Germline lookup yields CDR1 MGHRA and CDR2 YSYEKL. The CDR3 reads CASSQIRSGGTKNIQYF. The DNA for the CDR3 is TGCGCCAGCAGCCAAATACGGAGCGGGGGGACCAAAAACATTCAGTACTTC.

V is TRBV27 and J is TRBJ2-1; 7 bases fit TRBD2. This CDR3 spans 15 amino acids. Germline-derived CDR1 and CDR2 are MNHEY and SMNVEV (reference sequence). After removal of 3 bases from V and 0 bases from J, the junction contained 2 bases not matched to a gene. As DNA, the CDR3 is TGTGCCAGCAGTTTGGGCGGGAGCTCCTACAATGAGCAGTTCTTC. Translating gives CASSLGGSSYNEQFF.

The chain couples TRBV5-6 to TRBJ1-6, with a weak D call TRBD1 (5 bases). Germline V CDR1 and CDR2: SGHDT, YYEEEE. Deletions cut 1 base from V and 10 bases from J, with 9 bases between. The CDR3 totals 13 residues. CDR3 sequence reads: CASSLTGSSPLHF. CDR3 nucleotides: TGTGCCAGCAGCTTGACAGGCTCATCACCCCTCCACTTT.

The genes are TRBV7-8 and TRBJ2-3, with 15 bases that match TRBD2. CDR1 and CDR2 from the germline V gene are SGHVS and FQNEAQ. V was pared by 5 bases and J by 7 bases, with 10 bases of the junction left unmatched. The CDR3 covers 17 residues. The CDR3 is CASSRIRTSGGGNTQYF. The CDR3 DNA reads TGTGCCAGCAGCAGAATCCGGACTAGCGGGGGGGGAAATACGCAGTATTTT.

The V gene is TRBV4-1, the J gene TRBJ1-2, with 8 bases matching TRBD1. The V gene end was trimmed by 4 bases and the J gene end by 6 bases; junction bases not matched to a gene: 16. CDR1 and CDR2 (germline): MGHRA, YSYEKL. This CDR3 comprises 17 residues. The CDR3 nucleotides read TGCGCCAGCAGCCTCAAGACGGCAGGGGGCTCGGTGGATGGCTACACCTTC. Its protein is CASSLKTAGGSVDGYTF.

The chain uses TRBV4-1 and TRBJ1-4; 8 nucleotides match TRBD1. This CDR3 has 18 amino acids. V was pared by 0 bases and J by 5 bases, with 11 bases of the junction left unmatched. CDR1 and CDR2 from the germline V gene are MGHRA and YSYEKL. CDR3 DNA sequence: TGCGCCAGCAGCCAAGATCGGCGGACCGGGACAGGAAATGAAAAACTGTTTTTT. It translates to CASSQDRRTGTGNEKLFF.

CDR3 loop: CAITTDRAYGYTF. CDR3 nucleotide sequence: TGTGCCATCACCACGGACAGGGCATATGGCTACACCTTC. The rearrangement uses TRBV10-3 and TRBJ1-2; 8 bases map to TRBD1. CDR1 is ENHRY and CDR2 is SYGVKD in the germline V gene. The length of the CDR3 is 13 residues. With V trimmed by 7 bases and J by 5 bases, 6 bases remained unmatched.

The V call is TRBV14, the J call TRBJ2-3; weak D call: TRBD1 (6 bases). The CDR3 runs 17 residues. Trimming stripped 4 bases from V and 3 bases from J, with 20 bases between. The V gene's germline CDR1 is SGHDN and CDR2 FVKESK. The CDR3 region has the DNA TGTGCCAGCAGCCCGACGCCCGGGGTAAGGGGGACAGATACGCAGTATTTT. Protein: CASSPTPGVRGTDTQYF.